The clone carrying this TCR beta chain was found a few times. The data belong to a study of control samples from healthy donors and cancer patients. The germline V and J ends were trimmed by 1 base and 0 bases, with 19 bases remaining between them. Per the germline V gene, CDR1 is LGHDT and CDR2 is YNNKEL (reference sequence). This CDR3 comprises 19 residues. Assay used: immunoSEQ multiplex PCR; TCRdb lists only in-frame clones, some missing. The data contain about 54,000 clones, 95% to 97% of them seen just once; the ten biggest clones take up approximately 1.9%. This sequence was found in a woman under 40 in good health. The gene calls are TRBV3-1 (or the pseudogene TRBV3-2) and TRBJ2-1; D is possibly TRBD2 (6 bases). Source material: blood. In DNA form, the CDR3 reads TGTGCCAGCAGCCAAGGGGCGGGATCTGCCCAGGGCTCCTACAATGAGCAGTTCTTC. Its translation: CASSQGAGSAQGSYNEQFF.